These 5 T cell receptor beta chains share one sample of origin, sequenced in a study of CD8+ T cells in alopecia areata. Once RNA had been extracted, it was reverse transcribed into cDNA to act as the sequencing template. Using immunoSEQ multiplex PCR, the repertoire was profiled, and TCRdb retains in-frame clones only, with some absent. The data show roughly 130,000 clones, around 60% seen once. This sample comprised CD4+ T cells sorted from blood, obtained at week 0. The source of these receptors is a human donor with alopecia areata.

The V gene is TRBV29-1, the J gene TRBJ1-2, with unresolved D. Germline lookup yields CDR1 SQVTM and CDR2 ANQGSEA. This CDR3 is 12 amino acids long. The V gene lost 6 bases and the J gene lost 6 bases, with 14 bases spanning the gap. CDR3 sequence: CSVASPEHGYTF. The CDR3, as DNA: TGCAGCGTGGCTTCCCCTGAACATGGCTACACCTTC.

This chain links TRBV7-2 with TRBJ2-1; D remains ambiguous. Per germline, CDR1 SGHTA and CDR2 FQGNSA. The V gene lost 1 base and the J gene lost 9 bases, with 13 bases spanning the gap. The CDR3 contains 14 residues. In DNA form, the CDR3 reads TGTGCCAGCAGCTTAGACCCGAGGCGACGTGAGCAGTTCTTC. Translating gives CASSLDPRRREQFF.

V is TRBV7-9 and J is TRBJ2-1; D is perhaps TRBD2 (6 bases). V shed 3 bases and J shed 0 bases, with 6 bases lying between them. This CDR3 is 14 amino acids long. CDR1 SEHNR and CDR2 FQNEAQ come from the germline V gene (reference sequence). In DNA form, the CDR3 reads TGTGCCAGCAGCTTTAGCGGCTCCTACAATGAGCAGTTCTTC. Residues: CASSFSGSYNEQFF.

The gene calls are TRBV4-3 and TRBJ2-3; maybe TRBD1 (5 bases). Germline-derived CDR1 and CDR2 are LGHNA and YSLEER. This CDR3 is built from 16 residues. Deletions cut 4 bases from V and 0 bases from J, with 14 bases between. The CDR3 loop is CASSPGDSLSTDTQYF. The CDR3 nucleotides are TGCGCCAGCAGCCCAGGCGACAGTCTTAGCACAGATACGCAGTATTTT.

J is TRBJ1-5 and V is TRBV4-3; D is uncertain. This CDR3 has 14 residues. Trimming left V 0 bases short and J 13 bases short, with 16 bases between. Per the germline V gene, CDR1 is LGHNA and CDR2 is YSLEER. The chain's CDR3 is CASSQDTDQAKQHF. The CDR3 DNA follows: TGCGCCAGCAGCCAAGACACAGACCAGGCTAAACAGCATTTT.